The 6 T cell receptor beta chains below all came from one sample that was sequenced in a study of TIL therapy for anti-PD-1-resistant metastatic lung cancer. Time point described: pre-treatment sample, taken before nivolumab and TIL therapy. Most excised metastases sampled were pleural nodules or supraclavicular lymph nodes. Sequencing used immunoSEQ v3. Method: immunoSEQ multiplex PCR; TCRdb's copy keeps in-frame clones and lacks some. Altogether about 50,000 clones are present, 55% to 75% being singletons, with the ten largest covering 4.5% to 7%. Sequenced here: tumor tissue, sampled at baseline. The source is a person aged 25-85 years with non-small cell lung cancer.

V is TRBV5-1 and J is TRBJ2-3; D is uncertain. With 4 bases removed from V and 0 bases from J, the gap between germline ends came to 18 bases. Germline CDR1 reads SGHRS; CDR2 reads YFSETQ. The CDR3 sequence is 17 residues long. The CDR3 sequence: CASSPLVRTVSTDTQYF. As DNA, the CDR3 is TGCGCCAGCAGCCCTTTAGTAAGGACGGTAAGCACAGATACGCAGTATTTT. The full variable domain, rest sourced from reference TRBV5-1 and TRBJ2-3, is KAGVTQTPRYLIKTRGQQVTLSCSPISGHRSVSWYQQTPGQGLQFLFEYFSETQRNKGNFPGRFSGRQFSNSRSEMNVSTLELGDSALYLCASSPLVRTVSTDTQYFGPGTRLTVL.

The V gene is TRBV9, the J gene TRBJ2-5, with D possibly being TRBD2 (5 bases). The CDR3 spans 15 residues. Trimming took off 4 bases at V and 1 base at J, with 14 bases between the two ends. The germline V gene has CDR1 SGDLS and CDR2 YYNGEE. The CDR3 sequence: CASSYQGGGQETQYF. The CDR3 DNA follows: TGTGCCAGCAGCTATCAAGGAGGTGGCCAAGAGACCCAGTACTTC. Filled out from reference TRBV9 and TRBJ2-5, the complete variable domain reads DSGVTQTPKHLITATGQRVTLRCSPRSGDLSVYWYQQSLDQGLQFLIQYYNGEERAKGNILERFSAQQFPDLHSELNLSSLELGDSALYFCASSYQGGGQETQYFGPGTRLLVL.

The CDR3 reads CASSQEPANYGYTF. The CDR3 DNA is TGCGCCAGCAGCCAAGAACCAGCTAACTATGGCTACACCTTC. The rearrangement joins TRBV4-3 to TRBJ1-2; D call uncertain. V was cut by 0 bases and J by 0 bases, with 5 bases left in between. Germline-derived CDR1 and CDR2 are LGHNA and YSLEER. This CDR3 spans 14 amino acids.

The CDR3 region is CASSREYTDTQYF. The CDR3 nucleotides read TGTGCCAGCAGTCGGGAGTACACAGATACGCAGTATTTT. This rearrangement joins TRBV2 to TRBJ2-3, with TRBD2 as a possible D gene (6 bases). The CDR3 runs to 13 residues. With 5 bases removed from V and 2 bases from J, the gap between germline ends came to 8 bases. The V gene's germline CDR1 is SNHLY and CDR2 FYNNEI. Based on the CDR3 plus reference TRBV2 and TRBJ2-3, the full variable domain is EPEVTQTPSHQVTQMGQEVILRCVPISNHLYFYWYRQILGQKVEFLVSFYNNEISEKSEIFDDQFSVERPDGSNFTLKIRSTKLEDSAMYFCASSREYTDTQYFGPGTRLTVL.

The rearrangement uses TRBV11-2 and TRBJ2-1; no firm D call. The CDR3 loop spans 15 amino acids. The germline V and J ends were trimmed by 0 bases and 0 bases, with 6 bases remaining between them. The germline gives CDR1 SGHAT, CDR2 FQNNGV. CDR3 loop: CASSLDWNSYNEQFF. Here the CDR3 DNA reads TGTGCCAGCAGCTTAGACTGGAACTCCTACAATGAGCAGTTCTTC. The variable domain in full, with the rest retrieved from reference TRBV11-2 and TRBJ2-1, is EAGVAQSPRYKIIEKRQSVAFWCNPISGHATLYWYQQILGQGPKLLIQFQNNGVVDDSQLPKDRFSAERLKGVDSTLKIQPAKLEDSAVYLCASSLDWNSYNEQFFGPGTRLTVL.

The chain recombines TRBV5-4 with TRBJ1-2, with a possible D match to TRBD1 (5 bases). Trimming took 5 bases from V and 4 from J, leaving 15 bases between them. The CDR3 extends over 14 amino acids. The V gene's germline CDR1 is SGHNT and CDR2 YYREEE (reference sequence). This CDR3 is CASRQSGRGYGYTF. The CDR3 DNA sequence: TGTGCCAGCAGGCAGTCAGGGCGAGGCTATGGCTACACCTTC.